The next 31 T cell receptor beta chains were all read from a single sample in a study of graft-versus-host responses after intestinal transplantation. Data came from immunoSEQ multiplex PCR; TCRdb stores just in-frame clones and leaves some out. The sample contains about 50,000 clones, 85% to 95% of which appear only once. These receptors have no known antigen. The sequencing here drew on unstimulated CD4+ T cells sorted from spleen or lymph node cells, taken before transplant. These receptors came from a human donor who was the organ donor for an intestinal transplant.

The chain has TRBV7-3 and TRBJ1-1; no clear D. The ends were cut back, 3 bases at V and 1 base at J, with 6 bases in the middle. The germline CDR1 and CDR2 sequences are SGHTA and FQGTGA. The CDR3 consists of 13 residues. Written as DNA, the CDR3 is TGTGCCAGCAGCTTCGATCCGAACACTGAAGCTTTCTTT. Its protein is CASSFDPNTEAFF.

The chain couples TRBV27 to TRBJ1-1; the D gene is possibly TRBD1 (5 bases). This CDR3 region has 13 residues. Trimming stripped 3 bases from V and 7 bases from J, with 12 bases between. From germline, CDR1 is MNHEY and CDR2 SMNVEV (reference sequence). The CDR3 region is CASSFRQPYEAFF. As DNA, the CDR3 is TGTGCCAGCAGTTTTAGACAGCCCTATGAAGCTTTCTTT.

The genes are TRBV19 and TRBJ2-1; 9 bases agree with TRBD2. The germline gives CDR1 LNHDA, CDR2 SQIVND (reference sequence). The CDR3 is made up of 16 amino acids. With 1 base clipped from V and 1 base from J, the junction kept 2 bases outside the gene matches. In DNA, the CDR3 is TGTGCCAGTAGTATAGGGAGCGGGAGGTCCTACAATGAGCAGTTCTTC. Translated, it gives CASSIGSGRSYNEQFF.

The DNA for the CDR3 is TGTGCTAGTGGTTTGGGACTAGCAGCCAATGAGCAGTTCTTC. Its protein is CASGLGLAANEQFF. The J gene is TRBJ2-1, the V gene TRBV12-5; 7 bases are a match to TRBD2. Germline V gene sequence: CDR1 LGHNT, CDR2 FRNRAP. The CDR3 is 14 amino acids. The trim removed 1 base at V and 6 bases at J, leaving 3 bases unmatched.

The chain employs TRBV28 and TRBJ2-5, with a tentative D call TRBD2 (5 bases). Gene TRBJ2-7 matches the end of the DNA better, so the J call may be wrong. CDR3 length: 14 residues. Germline CDR1 MDHEN, CDR2 SYDVKM. The CDR3 coding sequence is TGTGCCAGCAGTTTCCGAGGGTGGCCCTACGAGCAGTACTTC. This codes for CASSFRGWPYEQYF.

This chain joins TRBV7-6 and TRBJ2-1; D is undetermined. V was clipped by 2 bases and J by 6 bases, with 8 bases between them. Germline CDR1 and CDR2: SGHVS and FNYEAQ. This CDR3 is built from 13 residues. CDR3 bases: TGTGCCAGCAGCTTAAGGGTCACCAATGAGCAGTTCTTC. Encoded protein: CASSLRVTNEQFF.

The chain employs TRBV5-4 and TRBJ2-7; 9 nucleotides align to TRBD2. This CDR3 comprises 18 residues. Germline CDR1 and CDR2: SGHNT and YYREEE (reference sequence). Trimming took 2 bases from V and 3 from J; bases not matched to a gene: 15. The chain's CDR3 is CASSLSPPISGRLYEQYF. The CDR3 DNA reads TGTGCCAGCAGCTTATCCCCCCCAATTAGCGGGAGACTCTACGAGCAGTACTTC.

With regard to this clone: Other DNA sequences in the sample encode the same CDR3. The chain is built from TRBV9 and TRBJ1-4, with 7 bases that match TRBD1. Germline loops: CDR1 SGDLS, CDR2 YYNGEE. The CDR3 contains 17 residues. V was pared by 0 bases and J by 8 bases, with 13 bases of the junction left unmatched. As DNA, the CDR3 is TGTGCCAGCAGCGTAGCTCTAGGGCAGGGGGTTTGGGAAAAACTGTTTTTT. It translates to CASSVALGQGVWEKLFF.

The gene calls are TRBV2 and TRBJ2-5, with 11 bases fitting TRBD2. The CDR3 contains 19 residues. The J segment lost 3 bases and the V segment lost 3 bases, leaving 15 bases of the junction unmatched. Germline V CDR1 and CDR2: SNHLY, FYNNEI. CDR3 protein: CASSEHLELAGEREETQYF. The CDR3, as DNA: TGTGCCAGCAGTGAGCATCTAGAACTAGCGGGAGAGAGGGAAGAGACCCAGTACTTC.

The chain couples TRBV7-4 to TRBJ2-7; no reliable D call. This CDR3 region has 13 residues. Trimming removed 4 bases from V and 3 bases from J, with 10 bases in between. CDR1 SGHVT and CDR2 SQSDAQ come from the germline V gene. Here the CDR3 reads CASSSRVGYEQYF. The CDR3 region has the DNA TGTGCCAGCAGCTCCCGAGTGGGCTACGAGCAGTACTTC. The variable domain in full, completed from reference TRBV7-4 and TRBJ2-7, reads GAGVSQSPRYKVAKRGRDVALRCDSISGHVTLYWYRQTLGQGSEVLTYSQSDAQRDKSGRPSGRFSAERPERSVSTLKIQRTEQGDSAVYLCASSSRVGYEQYFGPGTRLTVT.

The J gene is TRBJ2-1, the V gene TRBV5-1, with 7 bases aligning to TRBD2. V trimming: 4 bases; J trimming: 5 bases; junction bases outside the gene matches: 9. Germline V CDR1 and CDR2: SGHRS, YFSETQ. The CDR3 runs to 15 residues. CDR3 sequence reads: CASSVGPRGDNEQFF. CDR3 nucleotide sequence: TGCGCCAGCAGCGTGGGGCCTCGGGGGGACAATGAGCAGTTCTTC. Full variable domain (missing parts from reference TRBV5-1 and TRBJ2-1): KAGVTQTPRYLIKTRGQQVTLSCSPISGHRSVSWYQQTPGQGLQFLFEYFSETQRNKGNFPGRFSGRQFSNSRSEMNVSTLELGDSALYLCASSVGPRGDNEQFFGPGTRLTVL.

The rearrangement joins TRBV23-1 to TRBJ2-7, with 9 nucleotides matching TRBD1. TRBV23-1 qualifies as an ORF whose function is uncertain. Germline trimming cut 0 bases from V and 4 bases from J; bases unmatched to any gene: 7. This CDR3 contains 16 residues. CDR3 in amino acids: CASSQSGTGPMYEQYF. CDR3 DNA sequence: TGCGCCAGCAGTCAATCGGGGACAGGGCCGATGTACGAGCAGTACTTC.

A remark on this clone: One end of the junction fails to match germline, which may point to a read error. Other nucleotide sequences in the sample specify the same CDR3. The chain joins TRBV27 to TRBJ1-2; 7 bases align to TRBD1. Germline V CDR1 and CDR2: MNHEY, SMNVEV (reference sequence). CDR3 length: 14 residues. CDR3: CASSFRQGVGGYTF. As DNA, the CDR3 is TGCGCCAGCAGTTTCAGACAGGGCGTTGGTGGCTACACCTTC.

The table lists this clone with a count of one. The rearrangement joins TRBV9 to TRBJ2-1; the match to TRBD2 covers 9 bases. With V trimmed by 5 bases and J by 6 bases, 15 bases remained unmatched. CDR3 size: 17 residues. Germline V lookup: CDR1 SGDLS, CDR2 YYNGEE. This CDR3 is CASSLTLGLAAVNEQFF. DNA for the CDR3: TGTGCCAGCAGTCTTACTTTGGGACTAGCAGCGGTCAATGAGCAGTTCTTC.

The chain carries TRBV18 and TRBJ1-3, with D unclear. Germline V lookup: CDR1 KGHSH, CDR2 LQKENI. This CDR3 region has 13 residues. Deletions cut 3 bases from V and 0 bases from J, with 3 bases between. CDR3 in amino acids: CASSPNSGNTIYF. The CDR3, as DNA: TGTGCCAGCTCACCGAACTCTGGAAACACCATATATTTT.

The CDR3 DNA reads TGTGCCATCAGTGAGTCTGGGACAGGGTACGGCTACGAGCAGTACTTC. Its translation: CAISESGTGYGYEQYF. The chain links TRBV10-3 to TRBJ2-5, with 9 bases aligning to TRBD1. The J call may be mistaken, given a closer DNA end match to TRBJ2-7. The CDR3 length is 16 residues. Per germline, CDR1 ENHRY and CDR2 SYGVKD.

The rearrangement uses TRBV7-2 and TRBJ2-7, with TRBD1 as a possible D gene (6 bases). The V end lost 0 bases, the J end lost 3 bases, and 9 bases lay between the germline ends. The V gene's germline CDR1 is SGHTA and CDR2 FQGNSA. The CDR3 is 14 residues long. DNA of the CDR3: TGTGCCAGCAGCTTAGCTGGCAGGGGCTACGAGCAGTACTTC. This codes for CASSLAGRGYEQYF. Variable domain in full (rest from reference TRBV7-2 and TRBJ2-7): GAGVSQSPSNKVTEKGKDVELRCDPISGHTALYWYRQSLGQGLEFLIYFQGNSAPDKSGLPSDRFSAERTGGSVSTLTIQRTQQEDSAVYLCASSLAGRGYEQYFGPGTRLTVT.

This chain joins TRBV28 and TRBJ1-1; D may be TRBD1 (5 bases). V was pared by 5 bases and J by 1 base, with 14 bases between. CDR3 length equals 15 residues. Germline assignment: CDR1 MDHEN and CDR2 SYDVKM. The CDR3 region is CASSPSGVGNTEAFF. CDR3 DNA: TGTGCCAGCAGTCCCTCGGGGGTTGGGAACACTGAAGCTTTCTTT. The complete variable domain, with remaining parts taken from reference TRBV28 and TRBJ1-1, reads DVKVTQSSRYLVKRTGEKVFLECVQDMDHENMFWYRQDPGLGLRLIYFSYDVKMKEKGDIPEGYSVSREKKERFSLILESASTNQTSMYLCASSPSGVGNTEAFFGQGTRLTVV.

The J gene is TRBJ2-3, the V gene TRBV11-3, with TRBD2 identical over 7 bases. Germline V gene lookup returns CDR1 SGHNT and CDR2 YENEEA. This CDR3 has 17 amino acids. The V segment lost 1 base and the J segment 0 bases; nucleotides outside the gene matches: 7. The CDR3 spells CASSLVGTIPSTDTQYF. DNA for the CDR3: TGTGCCAGCAGCTTAGTCGGGACTATTCCAAGCACAGATACGCAGTATTTT.

The rearrangement joins TRBV28 to TRBJ2-6, with 9 bases that match TRBD1. CDR3 length: 15 residues. The germline CDR1 and CDR2 sequences are MDHEN and SYDVKM. V was clipped by 6 bases and J by 2 bases; unmatched bases: 2. The CDR3 region is CASRGDRAGANVLTF. The CDR3 DNA sequence: TGTGCCAGCAGGGGGGACAGGGCTGGGGCCAACGTCCTGACTTTC.

The chain links TRBV25-1 to TRBJ2-5, with D possibly matching TRBD2 (5 bases). The germline V and J ends were trimmed by 5 bases and 5 bases, with 18 bases remaining between them. Germline V gives CDR1 MGHDK, CDR2 SYGVNS. The length of the CDR3 is 15 residues. The CDR3 sequence is CASSPLEGRRETQYF. The CDR3 region has the DNA TGTGCCAGCAGTCCACTAGAGGGAAGGCGGGAGACCCAGTACTTC.

CDR3 amino acids: CASSSGVRETQYF. Written as DNA, the CDR3 is TGCGCCAGCAGCTCAGGGGTACGGGAGACCCAGTACTTC. V and J are TRBV5-1 and TRBJ2-5, with D possibly being TRBD1 (6 bases). Germline V CDR1 and CDR2: SGHRS, YFSETQ. The V end was cut by 3 bases, the J end by 5 bases, with 11 bases between. There are 13 residues in the CDR3.

The CDR3 is CASSIGYRGDNSNQPQHF. In nucleotides, the CDR3 is TGTGCCAGTAGTATAGGGTACAGGGGCGATAATAGCAATCAGCCCCAGCATTTT. V is TRBV19 and J is TRBJ1-5, with 7 bases identical to TRBD1. CDR3 length equals 18 residues. Per germline, CDR1 LNHDA and CDR2 SQIVND (reference sequence). The V gene end was trimmed by 1 base and the J gene end by 0 bases; junction bases not matched to a gene: 9.

CDR3 amino acids: CASSWGSGYNEQFF. CDR3 in DNA: TGCGCCAGCAGCTGGGGTTCAGGCTACAATGAGCAGTTCTTC. The chain has TRBV5-1 and TRBJ2-1; D gene unclear. V shed 3 bases and J shed 3 bases, with 10 bases lying between them. The germline V gene encodes CDR1 SGHRS and CDR2 YFSETQ. This CDR3 comprises 14 residues.

The chain couples TRBV7-2 to TRBJ1-6; D not certain. Trimming pared 7 bases from V and 2 bases from J, leaving 3 bases between. The CDR3 is made up of 12 amino acids. Germline V gives CDR1 SGHTA, CDR2 FQGNSA. The CDR3 DNA reads TGTGCCAGCAACGCCTATAATTCACCCCTCCACTTT. The encoded protein is CASNAYNSPLHF.

Here the CDR3 reads CASSLSLGATNEKLFF. Written as DNA, the CDR3 is TGTGCCAGCAGCTTGTCGTTGGGGGCAACTAATGAAAAACTGTTTTTT. The chain links TRBV7-8 to TRBJ1-4; a weak D match, TRBD1 (5 bases). The germline V gene encodes CDR1 SGHVS and CDR2 FQNEAQ. The V end was cut by 3 bases, the J end by 0 bases, with 11 bases between. The CDR3 sequence is 16 residues long.

The rearrangement joins TRBV7-9 to TRBJ2-5, with 8 bases identical to TRBD1. Germline V gives CDR1 SEHNR, CDR2 FQNEAQ (reference sequence). The CDR3 runs to 13 residues. J gave up 5 bases and V 8 bases, and 7 bases lay outside the gene matches. This chain's CDR3 is CASVRTGKETQYF. For the CDR3, the DNA is TGTGCCAGCGTGCGGACAGGGAAGGAGACCCAGTACTTC.

In its sample, this clone was seen a few times. The chain joins TRBV5-1 to TRBJ2-1; no definite D call. The CDR3 sequence is 12 residues long. The germline V gene has CDR1 SGHRS and CDR2 YFSETQ. With 0 bases removed from V and 6 bases from J, the gap between germline ends came to 4 bases. The CDR3 bases are TGCGCCAGCAGCTTGGGGGGCAATGAGCAGTTCTTC. Protein: CASSLGGNEQFF.

The chain links TRBV5-4 to TRBJ1-1, with D unclear. Trimming removed 2 bases from V and 1 base from J, with 9 bases in between. The CDR3 contains 14 residues. Germline-derived CDR1 and CDR2 are SGHNT and YYREEE (reference sequence). The chain's CDR3 is CASSFATANTEAFF. The CDR3 DNA is TGTGCCAGCAGCTTTGCAACAGCGAACACTGAAGCTTTCTTT.

The chain combines TRBV19 with TRBJ2-1, with D hard to call. Germline V CDR1 and CDR2: LNHDA, SQIVND (reference sequence). There are 15 residues in the CDR3. Between the trimmed V and J ends, which lost 0 bases and 4 bases, there was a span of 10 bases. The DNA for the CDR3 is TGTGCCAGTAGTATAGATTCCCTCCAGTACAATGAGCAGTTCTTC. It encodes CASSIDSLQYNEQFF.

The gene calls are TRBV5-1 and TRBJ1-5; 7 positions agree with TRBD1. CDR1 SGHRS and CDR2 YFSETQ come from the germline V gene. The junction had 8 bases not matched to a gene; V was cut back by 4 bases and J by 4 bases. The CDR3 extends over 15 amino acids. The CDR3 bases are TGCGCCAGCAGCCTGACAGGGATCGGGAATCAGCCCCAGCATTTT. It translates to CASSLTGIGNQPQHF.